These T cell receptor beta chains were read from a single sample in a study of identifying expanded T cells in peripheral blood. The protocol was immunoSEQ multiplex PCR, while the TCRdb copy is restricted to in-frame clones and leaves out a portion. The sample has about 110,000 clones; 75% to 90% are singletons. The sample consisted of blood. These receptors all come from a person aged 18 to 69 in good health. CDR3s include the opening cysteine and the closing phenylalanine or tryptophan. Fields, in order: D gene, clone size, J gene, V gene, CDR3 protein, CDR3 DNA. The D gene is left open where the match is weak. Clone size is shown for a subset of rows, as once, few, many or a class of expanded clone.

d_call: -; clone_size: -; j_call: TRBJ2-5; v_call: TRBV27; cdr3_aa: CASSFHGTSETQYF; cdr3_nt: TGTGCCAGCAGTTTCCACGGGACTTCAGAGACCCAGTACTTC
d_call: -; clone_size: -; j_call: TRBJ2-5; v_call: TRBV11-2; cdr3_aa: CASSFSGFQETQYF; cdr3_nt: TGTGCCAGCAGCTTCTCGGGTTTCCAAGAGACCCAGTACTTC
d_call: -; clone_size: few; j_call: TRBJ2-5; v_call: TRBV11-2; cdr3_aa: CASSLTDGGRTQYF; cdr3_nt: TGTGCCAGCAGCTTAACCGACGGGGGGCGCACCCAGTACTTC
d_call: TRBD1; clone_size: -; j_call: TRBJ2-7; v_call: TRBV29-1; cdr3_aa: CSAIRGSEQYF; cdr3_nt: TGCAGCGCCATCAGGGGGAGCGAGCAGTACTTC
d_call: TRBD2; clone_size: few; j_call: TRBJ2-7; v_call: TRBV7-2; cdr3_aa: CASTRTSGTSYEQYF; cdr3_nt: TGTGCCAGCACCCGGACTAGCGGGACCTCCTACGAGCAGTACTTC
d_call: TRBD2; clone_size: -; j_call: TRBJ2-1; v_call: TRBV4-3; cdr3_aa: CASSQELANDEQFF; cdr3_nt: TGCGCCAGCAGCCAAGAACTAGCGAACGATGAGCAGTTCTTC
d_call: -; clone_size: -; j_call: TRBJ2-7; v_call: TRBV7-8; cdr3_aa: CASSFLQDGYEQYF; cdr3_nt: TGTGCCAGCAGCTTCCTACAGGACGGCTACGAGCAGTACTTC
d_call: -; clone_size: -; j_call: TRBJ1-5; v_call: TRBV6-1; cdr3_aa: CASRAGLYSNQPQHF; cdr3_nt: TGTGCCAGCAGAGCGGGGCTTTATAGCAATCAGCCCCAGCATTTT
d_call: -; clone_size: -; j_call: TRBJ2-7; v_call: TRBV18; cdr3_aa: CASSTSTASSYEQYF; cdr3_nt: TGTGCCAGCTCAACCTCGACAGCCAGCTCCTACGAGCAGTACTTC
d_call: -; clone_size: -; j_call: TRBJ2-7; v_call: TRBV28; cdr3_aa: CASSFRGQVYEQYF; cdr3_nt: TGTGCCAGCAGTTTCCGCGGCCAGGTCTACGAGCAGTACTTC
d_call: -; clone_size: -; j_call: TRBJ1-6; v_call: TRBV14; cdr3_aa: CASSHNRGPTSPLHF; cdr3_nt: TGTGCCAGCAGCCATAATCGGGGACCCACTTCACCCCTCCACTTT
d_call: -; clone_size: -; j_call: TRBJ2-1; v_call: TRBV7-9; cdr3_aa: CASSLRHHSYNEQFF; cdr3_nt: TGTGCCAGCAGCTTAAGACACCACTCCTACAATGAGCAGTTCTTC
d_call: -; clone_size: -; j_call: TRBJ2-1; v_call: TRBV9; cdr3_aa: CASSVGGWPNSYNEQFF; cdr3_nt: TGTGCCAGCAGCGTAGGGGGGTGGCCCAACTCCTACAATGAGCAGTTCTTC
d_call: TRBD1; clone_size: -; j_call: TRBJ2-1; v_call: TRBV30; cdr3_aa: CAWSVGGTAYYYNEQFF; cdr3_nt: TGTGCCTGGAGTGTTGGTGGGACAGCATATTACTACAATGAGCAGTTCTTC
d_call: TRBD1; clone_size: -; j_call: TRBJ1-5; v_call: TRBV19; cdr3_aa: CASSIFGQGDQPQHF; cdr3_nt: TGTGCCAGTAGTATATTTGGGCAGGGGGATCAGCCCCAGCATTTT
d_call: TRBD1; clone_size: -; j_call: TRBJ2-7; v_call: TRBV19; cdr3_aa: CASRQNNRGSREQYF; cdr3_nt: TGTGCCAGTAGACAGAACAACAGGGGGTCGCGAGAGCAGTACTTC
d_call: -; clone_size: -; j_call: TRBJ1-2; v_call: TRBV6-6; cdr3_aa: CASSYSGGPGGYTF; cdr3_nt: TGTGCCAGCAGTTACTCTGGGGGGCCGGGAGGCTACACCTTC
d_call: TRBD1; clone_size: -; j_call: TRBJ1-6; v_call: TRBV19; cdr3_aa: CASSPWGQGDNSPLHF; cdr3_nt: TGTGCCAGTAGTCCATGGGGACAGGGGGATAATTCACCCCTCCACTTT
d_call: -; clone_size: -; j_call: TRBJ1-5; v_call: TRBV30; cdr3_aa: CAWSLRDYQPQHF; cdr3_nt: TGTGCCTGGAGTTTGCGGGACTATCAGCCCCAGCATTTT
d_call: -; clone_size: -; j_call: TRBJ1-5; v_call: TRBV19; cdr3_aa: CASSIDAAENQPQHF; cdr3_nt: TGTGCCAGTAGTATAGATGCTGCGGAGAATCAGCCCCAGCATTTT
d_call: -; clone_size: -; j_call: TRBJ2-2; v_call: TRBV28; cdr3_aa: CASSLSNTGELFF; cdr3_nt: TGTGCCAGCAGTTTATCGAACACCGGGGAGCTGTTTTTT
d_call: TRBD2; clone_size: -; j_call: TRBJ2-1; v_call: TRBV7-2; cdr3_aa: CASSLVLGSGGSSYNEQFF; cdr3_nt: TGTGCCAGCAGCTTAGTTCTCGGTAGCGGGGGAAGCTCCTACAATGAGCAGTTCTTC
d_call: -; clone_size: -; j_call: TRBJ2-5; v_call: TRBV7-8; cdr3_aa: CASSLVSAASETQYF; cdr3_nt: TGTGCCAGCAGCTTAGTATCGGCCGCGTCGGAGACCCAGTACTTC
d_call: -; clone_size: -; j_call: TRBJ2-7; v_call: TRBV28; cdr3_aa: CASREGGNEQYF; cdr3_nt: TGTGCCAGCAGGGAAGGGGGTAACGAGCAGTACTTC
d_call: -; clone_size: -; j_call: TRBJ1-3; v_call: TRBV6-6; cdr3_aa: CASSYPGGSGNTIYF; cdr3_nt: TGTGCCAGCAGTTACCCGGGGGGCTCTGGAAACACCATATATTTT
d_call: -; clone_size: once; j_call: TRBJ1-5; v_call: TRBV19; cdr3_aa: CATALTSTGAGNQPQHF; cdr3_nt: TGTGCCACGGCACTCACTAGTACGGGGGCTGGCAATCAGCCCCAGCATTTT
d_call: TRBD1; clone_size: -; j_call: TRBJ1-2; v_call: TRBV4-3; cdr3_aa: CASSQVGRQGTDYGYTF; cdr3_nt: TGCGCCAGCAGCCAAGTAGGACGACAGGGGACGGACTATGGCTACACCTTC
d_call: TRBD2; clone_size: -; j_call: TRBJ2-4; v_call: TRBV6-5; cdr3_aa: CASSYAGLAENIQYF; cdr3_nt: TGTGCCAGCAGTTACGCGGGGCTAGCGGAAAACATTCAGTACTTC
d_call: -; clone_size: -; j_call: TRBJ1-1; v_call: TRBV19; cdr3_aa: CASSIAANTEAFF; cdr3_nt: TGTGCCAGTAGTATAGCGGCGAACACTGAAGCTTTCTTT
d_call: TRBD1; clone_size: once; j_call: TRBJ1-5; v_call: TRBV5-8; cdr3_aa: CASSPGQNSNQPQHF; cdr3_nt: TGTGCCAGCAGCCCGGGACAGAATAGCAATCAGCCCCAGCATTTT
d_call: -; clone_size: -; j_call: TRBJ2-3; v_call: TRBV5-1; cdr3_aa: CASSLVPGSDTQYF; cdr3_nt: TGCGCCAGCAGCTTGGTCCCGGGATCCGATACGCAGTATTTT
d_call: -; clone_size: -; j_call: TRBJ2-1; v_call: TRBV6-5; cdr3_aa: CASSYSSEYNEQFF; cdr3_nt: TGTGCCAGCAGTTACTCTAGCGAGTACAATGAGCAGTTCTTC
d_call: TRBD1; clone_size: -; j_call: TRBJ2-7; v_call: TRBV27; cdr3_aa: CASSLLDRGGREQYF; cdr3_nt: TGTGCCAGCAGTTTATTGGACAGGGGTGGACGCGAGCAGTACTTC
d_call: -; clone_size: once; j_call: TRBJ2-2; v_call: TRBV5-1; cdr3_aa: CASSPDGWTTGELFF; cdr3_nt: TGCGCCAGCAGCCCGGATGGCTGGACCACCGGGGAGCTGTTTTTT
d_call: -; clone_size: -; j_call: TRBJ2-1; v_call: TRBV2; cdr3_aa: CATLRGSSYNEQFF; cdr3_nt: TGTGCCACCCTTAGGGGGAGCTCCTACAATGAGCAGTTCTTC
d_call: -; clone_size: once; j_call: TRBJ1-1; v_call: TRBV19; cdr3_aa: CASRTGGRNTEAFF; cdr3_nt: TGTGCCAGTAGAACCGGGGGGAGGAACACTGAAGCTTTCTTT
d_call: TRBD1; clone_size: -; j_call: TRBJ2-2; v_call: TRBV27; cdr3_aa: CASSLIGGLSTGELFF; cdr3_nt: TGTGCCAGCAGTTTAATAGGGGGCCTGAGCACCGGGGAGCTGTTTTTT
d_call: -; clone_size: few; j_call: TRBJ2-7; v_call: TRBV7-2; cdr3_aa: CASSLAHSYEQYF; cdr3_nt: TGTGCCAGCAGCTTAGCGCACTCCTACGAGCAGTACTTC
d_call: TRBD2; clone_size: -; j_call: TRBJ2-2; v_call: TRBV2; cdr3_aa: CASNGGGASTGELFF; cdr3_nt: TGTGCCAGCAACGGCGGGGGGGCTTCCACCGGGGAGCTGTTTTTT
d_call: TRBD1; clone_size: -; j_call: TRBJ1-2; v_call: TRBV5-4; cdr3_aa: CASSSQPGQSADYGYTF; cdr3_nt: TGTGCCAGCAGTTCTCAACCGGGACAGAGTGCGGATTATGGCTACACCTTC
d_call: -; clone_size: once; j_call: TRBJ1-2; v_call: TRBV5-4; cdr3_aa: CASSLVLGGLYGYTF; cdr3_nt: TGTGCCAGCAGCTTGGTACTGGGGGGGCTGTATGGCTACACCTTC
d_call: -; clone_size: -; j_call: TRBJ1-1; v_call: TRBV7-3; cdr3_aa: CASSFGSVTEAFF; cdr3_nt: TGTGCCAGCAGCTTCGGGTCCGTAACTGAAGCTTTCTTT
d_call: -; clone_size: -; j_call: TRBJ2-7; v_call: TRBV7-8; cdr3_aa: CASSIGYEQYF; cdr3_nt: TGTGCCAGCAGCATAGGCTACGAGCAGTACTTC
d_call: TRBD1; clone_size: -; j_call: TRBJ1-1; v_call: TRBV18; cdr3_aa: CASSPEGAMNTEAFF; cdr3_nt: TGTGCCAGCTCACCAGAGGGGGCCATGAACACTGAAGCTTTCTTT
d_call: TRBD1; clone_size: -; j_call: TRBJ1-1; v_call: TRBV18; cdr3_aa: CASSPRMTGANTEAFF; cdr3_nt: TGTGCCAGCTCACCTCGAATGACAGGGGCGAACACTGAAGCTTTCTTT
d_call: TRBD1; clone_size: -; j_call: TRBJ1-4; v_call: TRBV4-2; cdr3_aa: CASSQVRTGGFGANEKLFF; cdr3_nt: TGTGCCAGCAGCCAAGTCCGGACAGGGGGCTTCGGTGCAAATGAAAAACTGTTTTTT
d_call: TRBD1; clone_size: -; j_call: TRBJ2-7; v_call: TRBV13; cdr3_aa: CASSSTGTGHEQYF; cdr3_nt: TGTGCCAGCAGCTCAACCGGGACAGGGCACGAGCAGTACTTC
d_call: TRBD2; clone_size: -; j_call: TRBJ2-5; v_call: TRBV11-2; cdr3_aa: CASTIGTSGVRRETQYF; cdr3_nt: TGTGCCAGCACCATCGGGACTAGCGGGGTCAGGAGGGAGACCCAGTACTTC
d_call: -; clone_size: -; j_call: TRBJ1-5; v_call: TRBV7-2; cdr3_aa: CASSLGPGNQPQHF; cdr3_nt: TGTGCCAGCAGCTTAGGACCGGGCAATCAGCCCCAGCATTTT
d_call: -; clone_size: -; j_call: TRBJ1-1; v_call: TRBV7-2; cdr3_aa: CASRTGGTEAFF; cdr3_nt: TGTGCCAGCAGAACCGGTGGGACGGAAGCTTTCTTT
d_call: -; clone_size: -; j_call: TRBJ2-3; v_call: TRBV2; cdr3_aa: CASSDFPSTTGGTDTQYF; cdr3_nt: TGTGCCAGCAGTGACTTCCCTTCCACTACGGGAGGCACAGATACGCAGTATTTT
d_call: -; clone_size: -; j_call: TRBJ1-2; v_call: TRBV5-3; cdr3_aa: CARSLIREVRGYTF; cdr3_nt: TGTGCCAGAAGCTTGATACGGGAGGTGAGGGGCTACACCTTC
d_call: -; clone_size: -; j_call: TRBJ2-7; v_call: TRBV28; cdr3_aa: CASSLVRGGYEQYF; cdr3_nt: TGTGCCAGCAGTTTGGTGCGGGGCGGGTACGAGCAGTACTTC
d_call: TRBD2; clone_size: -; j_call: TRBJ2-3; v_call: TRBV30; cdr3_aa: CAWSPGGARADTQYF; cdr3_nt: TGTGCCTGGAGTCCGGGGGGGGCCAGGGCAGATACGCAGTATTTT
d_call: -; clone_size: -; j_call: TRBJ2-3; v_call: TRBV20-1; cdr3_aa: CSARLDTQYF; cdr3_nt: TGCAGTGCTAGACTTGATACGCAGTATTTT